The entry below describes one TCR beta chain. The data derive from a study of blood T cell repertoires in COVID-19. Study as a whole: From the United States, Italy and Spain came samples of acute and convalescent COVID-19. The cDNA or gDNA used as material had been derived from T cells, B-cell-depleted T cells, or PBMCs.

V shed 3 bases and J shed 4 bases, with 13 bases lying between them. Per germline, CDR1 GTSNPN and CDR2 SVGIG (reference sequence). The CDR3 length is 14 residues. In the original processing: Nucleated cell counts were estimated from reference gene primer amplification. Profiling relied on immunoSEQ multiplex PCR, and the TCRdb table lists in-frame clones only, not all of them. V and J calls and clone size are copied from that table; D and trimming were computed from the DNA. The sample has roughly 43,000 clones; 69% are singletons. This TCR was recovered from a man at least 80 years old with acute or convalescent COVID-19. The sample consisted of peripheral blood. The rearrangement links TRBV30 to TRBJ1-5; a possible D gene is TRBD1 (6 bases). The CDR3 bases are TGTGCCTGGAGGGGGGGGGCCTCAAATCAGCCCCAGCATTTT. Encoded protein: CAWRGGASNQPQHF.